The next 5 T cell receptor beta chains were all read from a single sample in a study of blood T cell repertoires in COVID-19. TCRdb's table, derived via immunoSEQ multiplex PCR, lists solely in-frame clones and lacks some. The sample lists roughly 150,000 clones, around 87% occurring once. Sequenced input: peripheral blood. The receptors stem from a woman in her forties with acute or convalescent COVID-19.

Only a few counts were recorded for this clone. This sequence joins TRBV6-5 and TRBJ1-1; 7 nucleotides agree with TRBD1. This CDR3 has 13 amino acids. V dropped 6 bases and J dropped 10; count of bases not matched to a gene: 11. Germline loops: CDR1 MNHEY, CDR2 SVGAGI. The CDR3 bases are TGTGCCAGCAGGCCCGGAGACAGGGAAGTAGCTTTCTTT. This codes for CASRPGDREVAFF.

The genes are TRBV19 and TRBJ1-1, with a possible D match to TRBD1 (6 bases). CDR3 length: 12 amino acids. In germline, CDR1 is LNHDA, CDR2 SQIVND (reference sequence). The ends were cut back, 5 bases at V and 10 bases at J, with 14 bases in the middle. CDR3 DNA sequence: TGTGCCAGTAGTGTGGACAGAGCTCGAGCTTTCTTT. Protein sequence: CASSVDRARAFF.

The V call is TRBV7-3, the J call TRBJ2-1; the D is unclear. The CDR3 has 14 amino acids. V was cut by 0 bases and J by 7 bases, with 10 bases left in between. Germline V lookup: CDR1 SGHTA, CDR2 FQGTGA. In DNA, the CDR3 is TGTGCCAGCAGCTTAACGGGCAGGCTTAATGAGCAGTTCTTC. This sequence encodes CASSLTGRLNEQFF.

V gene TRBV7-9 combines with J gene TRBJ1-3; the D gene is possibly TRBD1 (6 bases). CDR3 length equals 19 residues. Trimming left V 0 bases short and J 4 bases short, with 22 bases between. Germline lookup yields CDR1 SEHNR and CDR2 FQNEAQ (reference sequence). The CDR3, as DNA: TGTGCCAGCAGCTTAGCTGGACAGAATCTACCTCTTCCCGGAAACACCATATATTTT. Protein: CASSLAGQNLPLPGNTIYF.

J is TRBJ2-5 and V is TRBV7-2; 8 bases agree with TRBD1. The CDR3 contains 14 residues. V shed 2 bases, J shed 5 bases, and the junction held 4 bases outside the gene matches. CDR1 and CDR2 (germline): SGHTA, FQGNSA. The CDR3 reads CASSLPGGWETQYF. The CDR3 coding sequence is TGTGCCAGCAGCTTACCAGGGGGCTGGGAGACCCAGTACTTC.